One sample yielded the 23 T cell receptor beta chains listed below, sequenced in a study of blood T cells in healthy people across ages. With a J-beta primer mix and a sample-barcoded 5' primer, a second PCR ran roughly 7 to 11 cycles. TCRdb recomputed calls from the 5' RACE reads with MiXCR, one row per CDR3 protein. The table shows roughly 800,000 distinct CDR3 sequences, with 25% occurring only once. The same data also went into a second study, on T cells of mothers and their children.

The sample consisted of blood. These TCRs come from a boy between 10 and 17 years old in good health.

This clonotype has ten or more counts. The chain uses TRBV5-1 and TRBJ2-5; D remains ambiguous. CDR1 is SGHRS, CDR2 YFSETQ, per germline. Trimming cost V 0 bases and J 4 bases, with 4 bases left between them. This CDR3 comprises 12 residues. The CDR3 DNA is TGCGCCAGCAGCTTGGATCTAGAGACCCAGTACTTC. It translates to CASSLDLETQYF.

The gene calls are TRBV27 and TRBJ2-5; 8 bases are a match to TRBD2. From germline, CDR1 is MNHEY and CDR2 SMNVEV (reference sequence). V lost 7 bases, J lost 5 bases, and 9 bases stayed unmatched. The CDR3 is made up of 14 amino acids. The CDR3 sequence is CASTNFAGGETQYF. DNA of the CDR3: TGTGCCAGCACTAATTTTGCGGGGGGTGAGACCCAGTACTTC.

In DNA form, the CDR3 reads TGTGCCATCAGTCCCTCCGGGACTAGCAGTAGCCAAGAGACCCAGTACTTC. Encoded protein: CAISPSGTSSSQETQYF. The chain joins TRBV10-3 to TRBJ2-5; 9 nucleotides match TRBD2. Germline loops: CDR1 ENHRY, CDR2 SYGVKD. The CDR3 is 17 amino acids. Germline trimming cut 5 bases from V and 1 base from J; bases unmatched to any gene: 11.

The chain is built from TRBV12-3 or TRBV12-4 and TRBJ2-2, with 11 bases lining up with TRBD2. The CDR3 contains 15 residues. V trimming: 7 bases; J trimming: 6 bases; junction bases outside the gene matches: 7. The CDR3 is CASTSLAGVAGELFF. CDR3 DNA sequence: TGTGCCAGCACCTCACTAGCGGGAGTGGCCGGGGAGCTGTTTTTT.

There are a few counts of this clonotype. V and J are TRBV7-2 and TRBJ2-5; the match to TRBD2 covers 10 bases. Germline CDR1 reads SGHTA; CDR2 reads FQGNSA. The CDR3 runs 15 residues. The junction had 3 bases not matched to a gene; V was cut back by 4 bases and J by 1 base. In nucleotides, the CDR3 is TGTGCCAGCAGCTCCGGGACTAGCGTCCAAGAGACCCAGTACTTC. Encoded protein: CASSSGTSVQETQYF.

The rearrangement links TRBV2 to TRBJ2-3; 14 bases are a match to TRBD2. This CDR3 is built from 17 residues. From germline, CDR1 is SNHLY and CDR2 FYNNEI. J lost 2 bases, V lost 4 bases, and 5 bases had no gene match. The CDR3: CASSGLAGGWNTDTQYF. In DNA form, the CDR3 reads TGTGCCAGCAGTGGACTAGCGGGGGGGTGGAACACAGATACGCAGTATTTT.

A note on this clonotype: Given a much more abundant clone one base away, this may be a read error. The CDR3 does not close with the conserved phenylalanine or tryptophan, likely indicating a read error. The chain uses TRBV18 and TRBJ1-1; tentatively, D is TRBD1 (5 bases). In germline, CDR1 is KGHSH, CDR2 LQKENI. V dropped 2 bases and J dropped 4 bases, with 14 bases sitting between them. This CDR3 has 15 amino acids. CDR3 DNA: TGTGCCAGCTCACCAACGGGGGTGGAGGGCACTGAAGCTTTCCTT. Protein product: CASSPTGVEGTEAFL.

This clonotype was detected only once. Because it lacks the conserved phenylalanine or tryptophan at the end, this CDR3 is likely a read error. The J gene is TRBJ2-5, the V gene TRBV4-3, with TRBD1 as a possible D gene (5 bases). This CDR3 is built from 13 residues. V lost 1 base and J 5 bases, leaving 8 bases between the germline ends. Germline V gene data show CDR1 as LGHNA and CDR2 as YSLEER. The CDR3 DNA follows: TGCGCCAGCAGCCAAGCAGGGTCGGAGACCCAGTACTTG. It translates to CASSQAGSETQYL.

This clonotype showed up just a few times. In DNA, the CDR3 is TGTGCCAGCACTGCGACAGGGTCCGACACCGGGGAGCTGTTTTTT. The encoded protein is CASTATGSDTGELFF. The chain carries TRBV2 and TRBJ2-2, with 7 bases identical to TRBD1. Germline-derived CDR1 and CDR2 are SNHLY and FYNNEI. The CDR3 length is 15 residues. V was clipped by 7 bases and J by 3 bases; unmatched bases: 8.

The V gene is TRBV4-3, the J gene TRBJ2-7; D is possibly TRBD2 (7 bases). The CDR3 totals 15 residues. Germline lookup yields CDR1 LGHNA and CDR2 YSLEER. With 4 bases removed from V and 2 bases from J, the gap between germline ends came to 15 bases. This chain's CDR3 is CASSPTRGAAYEQYF. The DNA of the CDR3 is TGCGCCAGCAGCCCGACTCGGGGGGCTGCCTACGAGCAGTACTTC.

A single count supports this clonotype. The chain employs TRBV10-3 and TRBJ2-1, with 8 bases identical to TRBD2. This CDR3 is 16 amino acids long. The ends lost 4 bases at V and 0 bases at J; junction bases unmatched: 5. Germline CDR1 ENHRY, CDR2 SYGVKD. As DNA, the CDR3 is TGTGCCATCAGTGGCAATAGCGGGGACTCCTACAATGAGCAGTTCTTC. Protein product: CAISGNSGDSYNEQFF.

The chain combines TRBV27 with TRBJ1-4, with D maybe TRBD1 (6 bases). V shed 0 bases and J shed 14 bases, with 13 bases lying between them. The V gene's germline CDR1 is MNHEY and CDR2 SMNVEV (reference sequence). The CDR3 is 13 residues long. CDR3 in amino acids: CASSLSYGGYLFF. For the CDR3, the DNA is TGTGCCAGCAGTTTATCGTACGGGGGCTATCTGTTTTTT.

This chain connects TRBV7-6 to TRBJ2-3; D remains ambiguous. Trimming stripped 4 bases from V and 5 bases from J, with 13 bases between. The CDR3 is made up of 14 amino acids. Germline loops: CDR1 SGHVS, CDR2 FNYEAQ. In DNA form, the CDR3 reads TGTGCCAGCAGCTCCGCCCCCGGTCAAGATACGCAGTATTTT. Encoded protein: CASSSAPGQDTQYF.

This clonotype has more than one count but fewer than ten. The genes are TRBV6-2 or TRBV6-3 and TRBJ2-7; the D call may be TRBD1 or TRBD2 (5 bases each). Germline CDR1 MNHEY, CDR2 SVGEGT. V was clipped by 5 bases and J by 4 bases, with 15 bases between them. The CDR3 covers 14 residues. The CDR3 coding sequence is TGTGCCAGCAGTCACCGGGACCCACAGTACGAGCAGTACTTC. Its translation: CASSHRDPQYEQYF.

The genes are TRBV4-2 and TRBJ2-1; D is perhaps TRBD1 (6 bases). Germline assignment: CDR1 LGHNA and CDR2 YNFKEQ. Trimming left V 0 bases short and J 4 bases short, with 13 bases between. The CDR3 sequence is 16 residues long. This CDR3 is CASSQEWGQTYNEQFF. As DNA, the CDR3 is TGTGCCAGCAGCCAAGAGTGGGGGCAGACTTACAATGAGCAGTTCTTC.

This rearrangement joins TRBV29-1 to TRBJ2-7, with D unresolved. Germline lookup yields CDR1 SQVTM and CDR2 ANQGSEA. Trimming stripped 5 bases from V and 2 bases from J, with 10 bases between. CDR3 length: 12 residues. The CDR3 DNA reads TGCAGCGTTCTTACTAACACCTACGAGCAGTACTTC. Residues: CSVLTNTYEQYF.

This clonotype has a handful of counts. The chain employs TRBV18 and TRBJ2-5; TRBD1 or TRBD2 may be the D gene (6 bases each). With the DNA end fitting TRBJ2-7 better, the J assignment may be wrong. Germline V gene sequence: CDR1 KGHSH, CDR2 LQKENI. The CDR3 sequence is 13 residues long. In nucleotides, the CDR3 is TGTGCCAGCTCCCCGGGTAGGGGGGCCGAGCAGTACTTC. Its protein is CASSPGRGAEQYF.

Note on this clonotype: Without the conserved terminal phenylalanine or tryptophan, this CDR3 likely stems from a read error. V and J are TRBV28 and TRBJ1-1; D not resolved. Trimming removed 4 bases from V and 3 bases from J, with 18 bases in between. The V gene's germline CDR1 is MDHEN and CDR2 SYDVKM. CDR3 length: 16 residues. CDR3 DNA: TGTGCCAGCAGTTCATGGTGGGAATCGCGGGACACTGAAGCTTTCCTT. Residues: CASSSWWESRDTEAFL.

The chain recombines TRBV24-1 with TRBJ2-1, with a tentative D call TRBD2 (6 bases). The end of the DNA fits TRBJ2-7 better, so the J call may be wrong. The CDR3 is 16 residues long. Germline V CDR1 and CDR2: KGHDR, SFDVKD. This chain's CDR3 is CATSDPTPGRSHEQYF. DNA for the CDR3: TGTGCCACCAGTGATCCCACTCCCGGGAGATCCCACGAGCAGTACTTC.

V and J are TRBV3-1 and TRBJ1-1; 10 bases line up with TRBD1. V was pared by 0 bases and J by 11 bases, with 12 bases of the junction left unmatched. Germline values: CDR1 LGHDT, CDR2 YNNKEL (reference sequence). The CDR3 is 16 amino acids. The CDR3 region has the DNA TGTGCCAGCAGCCAAGATAATATGGACAGGGGGATCCCGGCTTTCTTT. This codes for CASSQDNMDRGIPAFF.

This clonotype showed up just a few times. The gene calls are TRBV10-3 and TRBJ2-7; possibly TRBD1 for D (5 bases). Germline values: CDR1 ENHRY, CDR2 SYGVKD. This CDR3 contains 14 residues. The V end lost 5 bases, the J end lost 6 bases, and 17 bases lay between the germline ends. The CDR3 region is CAISLPGQAFEQYF. The CDR3 DNA follows: TGTGCCATCAGTCTCCCCGGACAAGCCTTCGAGCAGTACTTC.

This clonotype was seen many times. The chain recombines TRBV6-6 with TRBJ1-2; 8 bases are shared with TRBD1. Per germline, CDR1 MNHNY and CDR2 SVGAGI (reference sequence). With 5 bases clipped from V and 3 bases from J, the junction kept 8 bases outside the gene matches. The CDR3 spans 15 residues. The CDR3 spells CASSPSTGADYGYTF. The CDR3 bases are TGTGCCAGCAGTCCCTCGACAGGGGCGGACTATGGCTACACCTTC.

This clonotype was detected only a few times. The gene calls are TRBV7-3 and TRBJ2-7; TRBD1 is a possible D gene (6 bases). CDR3 size: 15 residues. From germline, CDR1 is SGHTA and CDR2 FQGTGA. Trimming took off 3 bases at V and 0 bases at J, with 12 bases between the two ends. The DNA of the CDR3 is TGTGCCAGCAGCTTCGGGACATTATTCTCCTACGAGCAGTACTTC. This gives the protein CASSFGTLFSYEQYF.